This T cell receptor beta chain was captured in a study of glioma-infiltrating T cells. The table lists this clonotype with many counts. The V gene's germline CDR1 is MNHNS and CDR2 SASEGT. The V gene end was trimmed by 7 bases and the J gene end by 4 bases; junction bases not matched to a gene: 12. The CDR3 spans 15 residues. Using RNA template, CDR3s of TCR alpha and beta were amplified with iRepertoire arm-PCR. Each CDR3 protein gets one entry after TCRdb re-called the multiplex PCR reads with MiXCR. The table records over 80,000 distinct CDR3 sequences, around 37% of them present only once. The receptor comes from a human donor with low-grade glioma or glioblastoma, undergoing nonglioma brain surgery, or in good health (not recorded which). Material: glioma tissue, nonneoplastic brain tissue, or PBMCs (not recorded which). The chain carries TRBV6-1 and TRBJ1-1; 7 bases fit TRBD1. CDR3 region: CASNLRGGVITEAFF. The CDR3 bases are TGTGCCAGCAACCTCAGGGGGGGGGTGATCACTGAAGCTTTCTTT.